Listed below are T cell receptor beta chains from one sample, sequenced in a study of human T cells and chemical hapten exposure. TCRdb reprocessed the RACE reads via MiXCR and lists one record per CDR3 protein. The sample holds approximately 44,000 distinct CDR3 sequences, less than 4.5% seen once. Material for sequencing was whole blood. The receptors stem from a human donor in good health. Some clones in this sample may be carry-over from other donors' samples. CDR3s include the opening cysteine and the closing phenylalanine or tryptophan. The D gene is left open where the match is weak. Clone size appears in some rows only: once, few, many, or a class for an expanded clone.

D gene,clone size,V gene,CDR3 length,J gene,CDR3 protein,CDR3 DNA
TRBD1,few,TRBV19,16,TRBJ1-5,CASSYRGLQKNQPQHF,TGTGCCAGTAGTTACAGGGGGCTGCAGAAAAATCAGCCCCAGCATTTT
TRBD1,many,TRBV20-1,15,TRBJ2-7,CSARPWTGGTYEQYF,TGCAGTGCTAGACCCTGGACAGGGGGTACCTACGAGCAGTACTTC
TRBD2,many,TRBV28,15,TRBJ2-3,CASSFGWEGPDTQYF,TGTGCCAGCAGTTTTGGGTGGGAGGGCCCAGATACGCAGTATTTT
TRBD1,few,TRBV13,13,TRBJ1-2,CASSWTGGRGYTF,TGTGCCAGCAGCTGGACAGGGGGCAGAGGGTACACCTTC
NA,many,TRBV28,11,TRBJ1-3,CATHRGNTIYF,TGTGCCACCCACAGGGGAAACACCATATATTTT
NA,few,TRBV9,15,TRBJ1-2,CASSANGPVNYGYTF,TGTGCCAGCAGCGCCAATGGACCGGTGAACTATGGCTACACCTTC
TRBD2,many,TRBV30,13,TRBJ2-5,CAWTTSGQETQYF,TGTGCCTGGACCACTAGCGGCCAAGAGACCCAGTACTTC
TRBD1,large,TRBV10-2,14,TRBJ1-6,CASSLTGTNSPLHF,TGCGCCAGCAGCCTGACAGGGACGAATTCACCCCTCCACTTT
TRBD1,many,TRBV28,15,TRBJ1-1,CASSDTGVPNTEAFF,TGTGCCAGCAGTGATACAGGGGTACCCAACACTGAAGCTTTCTTT
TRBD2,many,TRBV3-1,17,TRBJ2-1,CASSQGKAGRSYNEQFF,TGTGCCAGCAGCCAAGGTAAAGCGGGGCGCTCCTACAATGAGCAGTTCTTC
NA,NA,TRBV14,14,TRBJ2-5,CASSQVGGAETQYF,TGTGCCAGCAGCCAAGTCGGGGGCGCGGAGACCCAGTACTTC
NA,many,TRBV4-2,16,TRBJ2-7,CASSQSPGHLPYEQYF,TGTGCCAGCAGCCAGTCGCCGGGACACCTGCCCTACGAGCAGTACTTC
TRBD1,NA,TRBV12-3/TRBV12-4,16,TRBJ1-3,CASSSHLTGVGNTIYF,TGTGCCAGCAGTTCTCACCTGACAGGGGTAGGAAACACCATATATTTT
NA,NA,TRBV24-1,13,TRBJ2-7,CATSARDGYEQYF,TGTGCCACCAGCGCCCGGGACGGCTACGAGCAGTACTTC
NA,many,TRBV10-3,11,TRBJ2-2,CAIGRSGELFF,TGTGCCATCGGACGAAGCGGGGAGCTGTTTTTT
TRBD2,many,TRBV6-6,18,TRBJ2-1,CASSAGLAGVSSYNEQFF,TGTGCCAGCAGTGCTGGACTAGCGGGAGTTTCCTCCTACAATGAGCAGTTCTTC